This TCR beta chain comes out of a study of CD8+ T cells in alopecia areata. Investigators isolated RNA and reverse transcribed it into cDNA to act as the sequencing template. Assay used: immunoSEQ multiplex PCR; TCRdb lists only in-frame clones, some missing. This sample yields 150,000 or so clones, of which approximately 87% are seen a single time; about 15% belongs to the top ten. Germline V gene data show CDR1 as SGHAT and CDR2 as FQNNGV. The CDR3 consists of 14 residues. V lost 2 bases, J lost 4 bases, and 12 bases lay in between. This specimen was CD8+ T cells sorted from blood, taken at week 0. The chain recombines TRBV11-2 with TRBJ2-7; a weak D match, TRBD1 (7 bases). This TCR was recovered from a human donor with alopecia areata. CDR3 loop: CASSLSAGGYEQYF. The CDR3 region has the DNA TGTGCCAGCAGCTTATCCGCAGGGGGGTACGAGCAGTACTTC.